The sequence of this T cell receptor beta chain was determined in a study of cytomegalovirus exposure and HLA in healthy donors. This PCR relied on a set of 60 Vbeta primers and 13 Jbeta primers. Sequenced by immunoSEQ multiplex PCR; TCRdb stores in-frame clones only, minus some. The sample records roughly 150,000 clones, over 65% being singletons. Germline V gene data show CDR1 as SGHVS and CDR2 as FQNEAQ. CDR3 length: 11 residues. V was shortened by 5 bases and J by 7 bases, with 5 bases between the two germline ends. The V gene is TRBV7-8, the J gene TRBJ1-4; TRBD1 is a possible D gene (5 bases). Source material: PBMCs. The TCR originated in a man aged 35 to 55 in good health and CMV-seropositive. The CDR3 loop is CASSQGEKLFF. CDR3 sequence (DNA): TGTGCCAGCAGCCAGGGTGAAAAACTGTTTTTT.